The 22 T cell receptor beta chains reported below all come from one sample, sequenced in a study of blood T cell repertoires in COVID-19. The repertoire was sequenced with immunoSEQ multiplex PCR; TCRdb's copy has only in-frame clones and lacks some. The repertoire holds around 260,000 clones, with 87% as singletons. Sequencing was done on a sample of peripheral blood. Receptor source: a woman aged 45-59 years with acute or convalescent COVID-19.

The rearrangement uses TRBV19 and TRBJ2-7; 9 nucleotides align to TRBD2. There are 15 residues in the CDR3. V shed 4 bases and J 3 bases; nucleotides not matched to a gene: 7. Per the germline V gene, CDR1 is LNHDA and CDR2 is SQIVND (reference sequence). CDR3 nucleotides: TGTGCCAGTAGTACCTTAGCGGGAGCTCACTACGAGCAGTACTTC. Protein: CASSTLAGAHYEQYF.

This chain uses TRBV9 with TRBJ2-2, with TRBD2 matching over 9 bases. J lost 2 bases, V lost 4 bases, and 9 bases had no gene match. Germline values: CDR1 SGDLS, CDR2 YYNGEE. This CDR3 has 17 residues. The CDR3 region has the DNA TGTGCCAGCAGCCCTCCAGCGGGAGGCCTAAACACCGGGGAGCTGTTTTTT. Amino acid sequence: CASSPPAGGLNTGELFF.

The CDR3 DNA follows: TGTGCCAGCAAACCGGGACTAGCGAATGAGCAGTTCTTC. This codes for CASKPGLANEQFF. This chain links TRBV2 with TRBJ2-1; 10 bases map to TRBD2. V shed 7 bases and J 7 bases; nucleotides not matched to a gene: 4. CDR1 SNHLY and CDR2 FYNNEI come from the germline V gene. This CDR3 is built from 13 residues.

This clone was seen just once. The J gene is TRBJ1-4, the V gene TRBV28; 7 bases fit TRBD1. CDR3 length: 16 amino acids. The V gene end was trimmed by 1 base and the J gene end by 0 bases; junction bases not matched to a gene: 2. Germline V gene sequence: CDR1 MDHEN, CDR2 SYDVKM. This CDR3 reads CASSLYRGATNEKLFF. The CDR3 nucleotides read TGTGCCAGCAGTTTATACAGGGGAGCAACTAATGAAAAACTGTTTTTT.

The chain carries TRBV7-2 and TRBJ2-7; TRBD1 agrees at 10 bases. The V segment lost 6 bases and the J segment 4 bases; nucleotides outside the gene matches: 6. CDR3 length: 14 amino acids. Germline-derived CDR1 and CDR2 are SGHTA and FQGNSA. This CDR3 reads CASSFGDRGYEQYF. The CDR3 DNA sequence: TGTGCCAGCAGTTTCGGGGACAGGGGATACGAGCAGTACTTC.

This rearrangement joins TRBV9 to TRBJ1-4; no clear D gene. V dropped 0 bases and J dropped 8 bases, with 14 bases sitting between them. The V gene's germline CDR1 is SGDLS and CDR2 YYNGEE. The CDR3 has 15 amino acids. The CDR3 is CASSVDPSGREKLFF. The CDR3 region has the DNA TGTGCCAGCAGCGTAGACCCGTCGGGTAGAGAAAAACTGTTTTTT. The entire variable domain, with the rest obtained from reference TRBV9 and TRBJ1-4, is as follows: DSGVTQTPKHLITATGQRVTLRCSPRSGDLSVYWYQQSLDQGLQFLIQYYNGEERAKGNILERFSAQQFPDLHSELNLSSLELGDSALYFCASSVDPSGREKLFFGSGTQLSVL.

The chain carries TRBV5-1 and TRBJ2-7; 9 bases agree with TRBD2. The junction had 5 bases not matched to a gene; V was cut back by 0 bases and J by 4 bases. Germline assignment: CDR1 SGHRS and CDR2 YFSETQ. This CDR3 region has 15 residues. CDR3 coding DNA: TGCGCCAGCAGCTTGGTGGTAGCGGGAGAGTACGAGCAGTACTTC. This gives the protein CASSLVVAGEYEQYF.

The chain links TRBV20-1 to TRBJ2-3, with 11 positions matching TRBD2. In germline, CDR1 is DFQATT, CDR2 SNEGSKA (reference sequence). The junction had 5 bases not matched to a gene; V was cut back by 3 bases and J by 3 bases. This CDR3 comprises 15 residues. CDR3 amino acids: CSASARTSGTDTQYF. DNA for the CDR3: TGCAGTGCTAGTGCTCGGACTAGCGGGACAGATACGCAGTATTTT.

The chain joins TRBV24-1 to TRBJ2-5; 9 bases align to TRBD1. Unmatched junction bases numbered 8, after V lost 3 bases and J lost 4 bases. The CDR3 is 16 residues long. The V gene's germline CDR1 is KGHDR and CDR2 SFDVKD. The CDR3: CATSDPTGTGIETQYF. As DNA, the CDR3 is TGTGCCACCAGTGATCCTACCGGGACAGGGATAGAGACCCAGTACTTC.

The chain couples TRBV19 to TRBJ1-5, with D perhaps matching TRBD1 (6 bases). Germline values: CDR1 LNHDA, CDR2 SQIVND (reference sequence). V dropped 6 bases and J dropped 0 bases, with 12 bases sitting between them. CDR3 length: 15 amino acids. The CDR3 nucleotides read TGTGCCAGTAGCCGCGGACAGAATAGCAATCAGCCCCAGCATTTT. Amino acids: CASSRGQNSNQPQHF.

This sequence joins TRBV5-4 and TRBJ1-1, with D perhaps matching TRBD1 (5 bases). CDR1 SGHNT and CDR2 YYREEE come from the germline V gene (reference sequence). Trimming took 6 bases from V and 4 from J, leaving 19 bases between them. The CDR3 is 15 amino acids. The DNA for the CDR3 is TGTGCCAGCACCCTTGGCGGGGGGGACCGCACTGAAGCTTTCTTT. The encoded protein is CASTLGGGDRTEAFF.

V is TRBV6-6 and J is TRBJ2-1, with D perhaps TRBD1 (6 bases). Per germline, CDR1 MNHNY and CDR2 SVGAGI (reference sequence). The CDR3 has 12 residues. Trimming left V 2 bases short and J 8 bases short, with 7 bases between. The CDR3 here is CASSYGGYEQFF. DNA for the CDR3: TGTGCCAGCAGTTACGGGGGCTATGAGCAGTTCTTC.

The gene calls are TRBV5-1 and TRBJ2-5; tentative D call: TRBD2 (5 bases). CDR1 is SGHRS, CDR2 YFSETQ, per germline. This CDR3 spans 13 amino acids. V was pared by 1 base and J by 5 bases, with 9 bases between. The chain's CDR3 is CASSLLGGETQYF. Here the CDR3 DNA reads TGCGCCAGCAGCTTGTTAGGAGGTGAGACCCAGTACTTC.

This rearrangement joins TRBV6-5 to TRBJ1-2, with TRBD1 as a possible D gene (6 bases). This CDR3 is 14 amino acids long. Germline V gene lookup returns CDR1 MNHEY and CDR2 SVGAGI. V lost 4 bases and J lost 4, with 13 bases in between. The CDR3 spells CASSSSTGIYGYTF. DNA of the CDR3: TGTGCCAGCAGTTCCTCGACAGGCATCTATGGCTACACCTTC.

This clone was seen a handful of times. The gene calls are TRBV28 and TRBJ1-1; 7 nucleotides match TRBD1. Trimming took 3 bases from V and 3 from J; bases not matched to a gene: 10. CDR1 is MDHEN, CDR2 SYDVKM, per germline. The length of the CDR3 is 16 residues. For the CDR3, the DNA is TGTGCCAGCAGTTTGAAGAGGGGGCTACGGGACACTGAAGCTTTCTTT. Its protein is CASSLKRGLRDTEAFF.

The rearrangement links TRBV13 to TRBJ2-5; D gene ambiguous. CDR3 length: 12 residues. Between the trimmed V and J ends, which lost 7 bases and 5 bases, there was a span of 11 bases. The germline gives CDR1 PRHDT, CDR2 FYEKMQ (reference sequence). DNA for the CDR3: TGTGCCAGCACCCAATTCCGGGAGACCCAGTACTTC. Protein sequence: CASTQFRETQYF.

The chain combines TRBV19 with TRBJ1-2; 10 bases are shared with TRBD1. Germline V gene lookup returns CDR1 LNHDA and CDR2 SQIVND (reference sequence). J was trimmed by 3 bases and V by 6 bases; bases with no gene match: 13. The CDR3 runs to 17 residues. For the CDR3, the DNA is TGTGCCAGTAGACCGAAACTTGGGACAGGGGTTTACTATGGCTACACCTTC. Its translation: CASRPKLGTGVYYGYTF.

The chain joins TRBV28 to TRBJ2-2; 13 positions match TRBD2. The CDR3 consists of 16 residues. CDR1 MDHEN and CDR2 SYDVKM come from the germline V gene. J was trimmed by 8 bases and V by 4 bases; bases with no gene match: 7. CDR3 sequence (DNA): TGTGCCAGCAGTTCGGGGACTAGCGGGATTTCTGGGGAGCTGTTTTTT. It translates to CASSSGTSGISGELFF.

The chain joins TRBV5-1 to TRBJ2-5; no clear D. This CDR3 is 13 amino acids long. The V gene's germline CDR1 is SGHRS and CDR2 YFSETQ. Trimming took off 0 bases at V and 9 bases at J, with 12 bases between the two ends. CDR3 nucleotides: TGCGCCAGCAGCTTGGCCGTAGAGGCATCCCAGTACTTC. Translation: CASSLAVEASQYF.

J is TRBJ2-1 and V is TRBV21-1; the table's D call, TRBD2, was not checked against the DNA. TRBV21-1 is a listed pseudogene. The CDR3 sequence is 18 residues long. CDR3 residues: CASFPGLAGSLSYNEQFF. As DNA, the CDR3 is TGTGCCAGTTTTCCGGGACTAGCGGGATCCCTAAGCTACAATGAGCAGTTCTTC.

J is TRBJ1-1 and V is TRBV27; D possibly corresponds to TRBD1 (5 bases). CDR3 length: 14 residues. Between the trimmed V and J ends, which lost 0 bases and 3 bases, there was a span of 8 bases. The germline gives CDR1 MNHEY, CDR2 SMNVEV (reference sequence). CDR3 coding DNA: TGTGCCAGCAGTTTATCGGGGGGGGACACTGAAGCTTTCTTT. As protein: CASSLSGGDTEAFF.

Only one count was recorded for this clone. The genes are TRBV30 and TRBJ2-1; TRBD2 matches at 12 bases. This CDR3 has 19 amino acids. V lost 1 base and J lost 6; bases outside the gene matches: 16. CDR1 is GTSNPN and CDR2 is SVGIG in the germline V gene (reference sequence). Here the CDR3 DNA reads TGTGCCTGGAGTGGGTTCGGGACTAGCGGGTCAAGGCTGCTCAATGAGCAGTTCTTC. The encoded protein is CAWSGFGTSGSRLLNEQFF.